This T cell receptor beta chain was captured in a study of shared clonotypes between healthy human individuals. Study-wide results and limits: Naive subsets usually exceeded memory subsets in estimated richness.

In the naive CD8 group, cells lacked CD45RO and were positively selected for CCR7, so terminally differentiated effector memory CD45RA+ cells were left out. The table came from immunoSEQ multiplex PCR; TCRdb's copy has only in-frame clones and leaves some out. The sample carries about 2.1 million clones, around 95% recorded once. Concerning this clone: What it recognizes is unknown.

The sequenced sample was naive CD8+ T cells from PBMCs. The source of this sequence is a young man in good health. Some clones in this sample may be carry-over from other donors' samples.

The chain's CDR3 is CASSWQGKQPQHF. CDR3 DNA: TGTGCCAGCAGTTGGCAGGGGAAACAGCCCCAGCATTTT. The V and J genes are TRBV27 and TRBJ1-5, with D possibly TRBD1 on 6 matching bases. This CDR3 is built from 13 residues. V was trimmed by 4 bases and J by 7 bases, leaving 11 bases between them. Germline V gene sequence: CDR1 MNHEY, CDR2 SMNVEV (reference sequence).